A single sample gave rise to the 12 T cell receptor beta chains below, sequenced in a study of T cell clonality in common variable immunodeficiency. Sequencing used immunoSEQ multiplex PCR; TCRdb keeps in-frame clones, though not all of them. The profile covers some 38,000 clones, none occurring a single time. Material: peripheral blood mononuclear cells. The receptors were gathered from a person aged 18 to 75 in good health.

This clone was counted at least ten times. With the read ending 3 residues before the CDR3 end, the germline J gene is used to fill in that end. The chain links TRBV5-4 to TRBJ2-7, with 7 bases identical to TRBD1. After removal of 3 bases from V and 5 bases from J, the junction contained 5 bases not matched to a gene. This CDR3 contains 13 residues. Germline V gives CDR1 SGHNT, CDR2 YYREEE (reference sequence). The covered CDR3 bases are TGTGCCAGCAGCTCCGGGACAGAAGACGAG. Amino acid sequence: CASSSGTEDE. The entire CDR3 reads CASSSGTEDEQYF. Supplemented by reference TRBV5-4 and TRBJ2-7, the full variable domain reads ETGVTQSPTHLIKTRGQQVTLRCSSQSGHNTVSWYQQALGQGPQFIFQYYREEENGRGNFPPRFSGLQFPNYSSELNVNALELDDSALYLCASSSGTEDEQYFGPGTRLTVT.

As regards this clone: The read is 3 residues too short to cover the CDR3 end, so that end is filled in from the germline J gene. This chain links TRBV30 with TRBJ1-2, with D uncertain. The germline CDR1 and CDR2 sequences are GTSNPN and SVGIG (reference sequence). There are 13 residues in the CDR3. The sequenced part of the CDR3 DNA is TGTGCCTGGGTGGTGAACCTTGCAGATACC. This codes for CAWVVNLADT. The entire CDR3 protein reads CAWVVNLADTYTF. The full variable domain, in which reference TRBV30 and TRBJ1-2 provide the parts outside the CDR3, is SQTIHQWPATLVQPVGSPLSLECTVEGTSNPNLYWYRQAAGRGLQLLFYSVGIGQISSEVPQNLSASRPQDRQFILSSKKLLLSDSGFYLCAWVVNLADTYTFGSGTRLTVV.

This clone was observed many times. The sequenced fragment ends 3 residues before the CDR3 boundary, so the rest is inferred from the germline J gene. The chain links TRBV20-1 to TRBJ2-3; 8 bases line up with TRBD2. CDR3 length: 13 amino acids. The germline V gene encodes CDR1 DFQATT and CDR2 SNEGSKA (reference sequence). V was clipped by 5 bases and J by 6 bases; unmatched bases: 7. The part of the CDR3 DNA that was read is TGCAGTGCTCTGAGCGGGAGAAGGGATACG. This translates into CSALSGRRDT. The entire CDR3 protein is CSALSGRRDTQYF.

This clone was observed many times. With the read ending 3 residues before the CDR3 end, the germline J gene is used to fill in that end. V and J are TRBV5-6 and TRBJ1-5; no definite D call. The V end was cut by 0 bases, the J end by 9 bases, with 10 bases between. This CDR3 is built from 13 residues. Germline V lookup: CDR1 SGHDT, CDR2 YYEEEE. Partial CDR3 DNA: TGTGCCAGCAGCTTGGGCGGGGAGAGGCCC. Amino acid sequence: CASSLGGERP. The whole CDR3 protein is CASSLGGERPQHF.

This clone showed up many times. The sequenced part of the CDR3 DNA is TGCGCCAGCAGCGGGGAGCAGGGGACAGATTCACCC. It encodes CASSGEQGTDSP. The entire CDR3 is CASSGEQGTDSPLHF. This chain connects TRBV5-1 to TRBJ1-6, with 7 bases that match TRBD1. Read data end 3 residues before the CDR3 end; the end is taken from the germline J gene. CDR1 is SGHRS, CDR2 YFSETQ, per germline. This CDR3 is built from 15 residues. After removal of 4 bases from V and 8 bases from J, the junction contained 9 bases not matched to a gene.

The table lists this clone with many counts. The read terminates 3 residues before the CDR3 end, so the remaining end is supplied by the germline J gene. The chain is built from TRBV5-4 and TRBJ2-5, with D unclear. The CDR3 has 14 residues. With 3 bases removed from V and 2 bases from J, the gap between germline ends came to 11 bases. Germline loops: CDR1 SGHNT, CDR2 YYREEE (reference sequence). The sequenced CDR3 bases are TGTGCCAGCAGCTATAGGTGGGCACAAGAGACC. It yields the protein CASSYRWAQET. The CDR3 reads in full as CASSYRWAQETQYF.

This clone was seen at least ten times. The read gets to within 3 residues of the CDR3 end, and the germline J gene fills in the rest. The J gene is TRBJ2-3, the V gene TRBV5-4; weak D call: TRBD1 (6 bases). The CDR3 runs 15 residues. CDR1 is SGHNT and CDR2 is YYREEE in the germline V gene (reference sequence). CDR3 region: CASSFRGSLGETQYF. Partial CDR3 DNA: TGTGCCAGCAGCTTTAGGGGGAGTCTGGGAGAGACG.

This clone was detected a few times. The DNA ends 3 residues before the CDR3 does, and the rest of the CDR3 is filled in from the germline J gene. The chain joins TRBV30 to TRBJ1-4, with D possibly being TRBD1 (5 bases). Germline loops: CDR1 GTSNPN, CDR2 SVGIG (reference sequence). CDR3 length: 17 residues. CDR3 DNA (partial): TGTGCCTGGAGTGGCGACAGCGTGAGCTCCTATAATTCACCA. As protein: CAWSGDSVSSYNSP. The complete CDR3 sequence is CAWSGDSVSSYNSPLFF.

This clone came up many times. The CDR3 end falls 3 residues outside the read, so it is completed with the germline J gene. The chain carries TRBV19 and TRBJ1-1, with 9 bases aligning to TRBD1. Trimming at V came to 0 bases and at J to 5 bases, leaving 13 bases not matched to a gene. Germline V gene data show CDR1 as LNHDA and CDR2 as SQIVND (reference sequence). This CDR3 contains 18 residues. The sequenced part of the CDR3 DNA is TGTGCCAGTAGTATAGAACCGGGACAGGGTTTACCGAAGACTGAA. It is translated as CASSIEPGQGLPKTE. The whole CDR3 sequence is CASSIEPGQGLPKTEAFF.

In this sample, this clone turned up a few times. The sequenced fragment ends 3 residues before the CDR3 boundary, so the rest is inferred from the germline J gene. The gene calls are TRBV5-1 and TRBJ2-2; 7 bases fit TRBD1. The germline CDR1 and CDR2 sequences are SGHRS and YFSETQ. CDR3 length equals 18 residues. V lost 0 bases and J lost 0; bases outside the gene matches: 8. Partial CDR3 DNA: TGCGCCAGCAGCTTGGAGAGGACAGGAGTGGCGAACACCGGGGAG. It encodes CASSLERTGVANTGE. The entire CDR3 protein is CASSLERTGVANTGELFF.

As for this clone: The observed sequence ends 3 residues before the CDR3 terminus, with the missing tail filled in from the germline J gene. The chain combines TRBV30 with TRBJ1-1; 7 bases map to TRBD1. The length of the CDR3 is 15 residues. The germline V gene has CDR1 GTSNPN and CDR2 SVGIG (reference sequence). CDR3: CAWSSLGQSPNGAFF. The CDR3 bases that were read are TGTGCCTGGAGCAGTTTGGGACAGTCCCCCAATGGC. The whole variable domain, filled in from reference TRBV30 and TRBJ1-1, reads SQTIHQWPATLVQPVGSPLSLECTVEGTSNPNLYWYRQAAGRGLQLLFYSVGIGQISSEVPQNLSASRPQDRQFILSSKKLLLSDSGFYLCAWSSLGQSPNGAFFGQGTRLTVV.

This clone has just a few counts. The CDR3 loop reads CASSNQMHSNQPQHF. The CDR3 bases that were read are TGTGCCAGTAGTAATCAGATGCATAGCAATCAGCCC. The chain employs TRBV19 and TRBJ1-5; D remains ambiguous. The read ends 3 residues early relative to the CDR3; the germline J gene fills the gap. V was shortened by 4 bases and J by 0 bases, with 10 bases between the two germline ends. Germline-derived CDR1 and CDR2 are LNHDA and SQIVND (reference sequence). CDR3 length: 15 residues. Complete variable domain (other parts from reference TRBV19 and TRBJ1-5): DGGITQSPKYLFRKEGQNVTLSCEQNLNHDAMYWYRQDPGQGLRLIYYSQIVNDFQKGDIAEGYSVSREKKESFPLTVTSAQKNPTAFYLCASSNQMHSNQPQHFGDGTRLSIL.